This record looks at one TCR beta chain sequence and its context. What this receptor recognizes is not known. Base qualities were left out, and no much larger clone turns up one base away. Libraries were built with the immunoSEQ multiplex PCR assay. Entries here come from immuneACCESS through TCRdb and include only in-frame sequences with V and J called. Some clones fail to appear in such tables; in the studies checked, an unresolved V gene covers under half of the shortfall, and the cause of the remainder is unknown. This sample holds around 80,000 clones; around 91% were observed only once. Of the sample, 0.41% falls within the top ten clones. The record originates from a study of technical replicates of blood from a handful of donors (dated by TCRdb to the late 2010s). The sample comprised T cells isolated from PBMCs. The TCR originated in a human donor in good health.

The DNA sequence is TGCGCCAGCAGCCAAGCCTTTATAGGGGCCGGGGAGCTGTTTTTT. It is translated as CASSQAFIGAGELFF. The chain is assembled from TRBV4-3 and TRBJ2-2; tentative D gene TRBD1, with 5 bases matching. In the germline V gene, CDR1 corresponds to LGHNA and CDR2 to YSLEER. V and J are truncated by 1 base and 6 bases respectively, leaving an intervening sequence of 12 bases. The CDR3 runs 15 residues from the cysteine to the phenylalanine. The only DNA kept is the CDR3, 45 bases in frame from the first base.